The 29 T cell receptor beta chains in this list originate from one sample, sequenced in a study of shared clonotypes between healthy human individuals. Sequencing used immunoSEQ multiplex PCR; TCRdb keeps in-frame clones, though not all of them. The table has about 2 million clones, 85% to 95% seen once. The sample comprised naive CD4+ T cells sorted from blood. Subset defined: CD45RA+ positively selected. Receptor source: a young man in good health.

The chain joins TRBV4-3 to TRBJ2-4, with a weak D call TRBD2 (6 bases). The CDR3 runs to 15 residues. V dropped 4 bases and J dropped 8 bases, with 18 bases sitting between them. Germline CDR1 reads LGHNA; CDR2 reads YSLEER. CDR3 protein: CASSPGRASSDIQYF. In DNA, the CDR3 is TGCGCCAGCAGCCCCGGGAGAGCCTCCAGCGACATTCAGTACTTC.

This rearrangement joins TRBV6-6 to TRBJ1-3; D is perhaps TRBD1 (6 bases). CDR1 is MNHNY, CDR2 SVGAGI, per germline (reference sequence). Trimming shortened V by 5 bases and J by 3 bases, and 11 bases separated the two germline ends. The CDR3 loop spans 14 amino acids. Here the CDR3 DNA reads TGTGCCAGCAGTGAGAGGGACATTGGAAACACCATATATTTT. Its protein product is CASSERDIGNTIYF.

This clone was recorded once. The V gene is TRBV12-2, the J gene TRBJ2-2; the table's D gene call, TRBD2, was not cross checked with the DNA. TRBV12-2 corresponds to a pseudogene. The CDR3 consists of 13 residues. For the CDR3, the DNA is TGTGCAAGTCGCCAAACCCGGGGATGTGGGCTGTTTTTT. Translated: CASRQTRGCGLFF.

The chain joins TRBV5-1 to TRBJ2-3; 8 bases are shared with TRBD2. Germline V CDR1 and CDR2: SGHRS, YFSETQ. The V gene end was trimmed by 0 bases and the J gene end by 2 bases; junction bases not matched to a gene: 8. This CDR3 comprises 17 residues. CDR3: CASSLAVAGRSTDTQYF. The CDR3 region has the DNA TGCGCCAGCAGCTTGGCGGTAGCGGGGCGCTCCACAGATACGCAGTATTTT.

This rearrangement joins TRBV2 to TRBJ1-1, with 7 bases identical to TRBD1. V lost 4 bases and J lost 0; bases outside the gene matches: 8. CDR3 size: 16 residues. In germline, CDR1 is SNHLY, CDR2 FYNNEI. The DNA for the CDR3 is TGTGCCAGCAGTGTGACAGGGTTTAATTTGAACACTGAAGCTTTCTTT. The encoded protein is CASSVTGFNLNTEAFF.

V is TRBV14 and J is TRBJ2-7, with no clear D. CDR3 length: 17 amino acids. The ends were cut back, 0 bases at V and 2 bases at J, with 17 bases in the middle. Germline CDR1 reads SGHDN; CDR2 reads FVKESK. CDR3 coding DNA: TGTGCCAGCAGCCAAGATGGCTCCCACCTACGAACCTACGAGCAGTACTTC. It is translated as CASSQDGSHLRTYEQYF.

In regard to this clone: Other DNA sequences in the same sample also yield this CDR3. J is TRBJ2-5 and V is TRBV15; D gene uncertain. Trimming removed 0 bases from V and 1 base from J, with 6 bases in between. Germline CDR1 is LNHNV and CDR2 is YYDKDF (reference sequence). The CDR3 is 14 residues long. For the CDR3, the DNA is TGTGCCACCAGCAGAGATAGGGCCCAAGAGACCCAGTACTTC. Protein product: CATSRDRAQETQYF.

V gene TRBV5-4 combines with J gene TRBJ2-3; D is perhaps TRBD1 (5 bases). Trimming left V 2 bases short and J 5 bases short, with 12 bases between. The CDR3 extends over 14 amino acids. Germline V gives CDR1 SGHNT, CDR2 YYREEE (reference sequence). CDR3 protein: CASSFDPGQDTQYF. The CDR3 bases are TGTGCCAGCAGCTTTGACCCAGGGCAAGATACGCAGTATTTT.

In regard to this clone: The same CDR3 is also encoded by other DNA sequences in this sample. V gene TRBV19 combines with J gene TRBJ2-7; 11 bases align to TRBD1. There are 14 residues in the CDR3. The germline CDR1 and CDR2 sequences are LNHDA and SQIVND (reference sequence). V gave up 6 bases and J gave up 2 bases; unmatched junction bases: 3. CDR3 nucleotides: TGTGCCAGTAGACCGGGACAGGGGGCCTACGAGCAGTACTTC. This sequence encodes CASRPGQGAYEQYF.

In DNA, the CDR3 is TGTGCCAGCAGTGGGGGCAGACACTCTGGGGCCAACGTCCTGACTTTC. Its translation: CASSGGRHSGANVLTF. The chain recombines TRBV25-1 with TRBJ2-6; a weak D match, TRBD1 (5 bases). Germline lookup yields CDR1 MGHDK and CDR2 SYGVNS. V was trimmed by 4 bases and J by 0 bases, leaving 10 bases between them. The length of the CDR3 is 16 residues. The entire variable domain, with the rest obtained from reference TRBV25-1 and TRBJ2-6, is as follows: EADIYQTPRYLVIGTGKKITLECSQTMGHDKMYWYQQDPGMELHLIHYSYGVNSTEKGDLSSESTVSRIRTEHFPLTLESARPSHTSQYLCASSGGRHSGANVLTFGAGSRLTVL.

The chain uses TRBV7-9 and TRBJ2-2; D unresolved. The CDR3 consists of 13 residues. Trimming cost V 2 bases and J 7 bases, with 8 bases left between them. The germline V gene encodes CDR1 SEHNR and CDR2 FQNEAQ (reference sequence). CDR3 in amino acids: CASSLTDFGELFF. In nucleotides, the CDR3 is TGTGCCAGCAGCTTAACGGATTTCGGGGAGCTGTTTTTT.

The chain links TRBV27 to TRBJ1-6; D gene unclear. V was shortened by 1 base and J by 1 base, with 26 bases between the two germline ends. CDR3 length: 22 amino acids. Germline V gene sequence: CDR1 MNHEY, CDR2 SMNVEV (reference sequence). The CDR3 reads CASSLFEPGEPVRASYNSPLHF. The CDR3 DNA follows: TGTGCCAGCAGTTTATTTGAGCCGGGCGAACCCGTTAGGGCGTCCTATAATTCACCCCTCCACTTT.

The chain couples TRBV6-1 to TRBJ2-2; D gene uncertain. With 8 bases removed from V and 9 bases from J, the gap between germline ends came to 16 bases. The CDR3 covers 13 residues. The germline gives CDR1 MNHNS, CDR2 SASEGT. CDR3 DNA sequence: TGTGCCAGCGGACCCAGCCCCGAGTGGGAGCTGTTTTTT. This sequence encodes CASGPSPEWELFF.

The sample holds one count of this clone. The chain's CDR3 is CASSSSEKLFF. The CDR3 nucleotides read TGTGCCAGCAGCTCGTCTGAAAAACTGTTTTTT. The chain has TRBV7-2 and TRBJ1-4; the D is unclear. This CDR3 contains 11 residues. From germline, CDR1 is SGHTA and CDR2 FQGNSA. V lost 4 bases and J 7 bases, leaving 4 bases between the germline ends.

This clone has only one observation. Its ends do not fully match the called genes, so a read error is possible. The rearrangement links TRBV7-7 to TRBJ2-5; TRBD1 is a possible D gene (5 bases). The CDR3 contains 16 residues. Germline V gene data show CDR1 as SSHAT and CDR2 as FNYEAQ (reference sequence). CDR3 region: CASSLGVGGFEETQYF. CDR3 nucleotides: TGTGCTAGCAGCTTAGGGGTCGGCGGCTTTGAAGAGACCCAGTACTTC.

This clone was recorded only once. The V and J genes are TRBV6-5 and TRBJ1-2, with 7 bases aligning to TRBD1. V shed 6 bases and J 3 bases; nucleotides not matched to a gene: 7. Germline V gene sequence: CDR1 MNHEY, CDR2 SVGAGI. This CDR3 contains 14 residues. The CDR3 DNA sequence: TGTGCCAGCAGGGGGGACAGACAGCACTATGGCTACACCTTC. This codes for CASRGDRQHYGYTF.

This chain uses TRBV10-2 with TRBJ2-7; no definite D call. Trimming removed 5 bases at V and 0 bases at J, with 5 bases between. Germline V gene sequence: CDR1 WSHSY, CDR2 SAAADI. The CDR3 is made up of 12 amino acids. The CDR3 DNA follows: TGCGCCAGCAGTTGGAGCTCCTACGAGCAGTACTTC. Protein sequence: CASSWSSYEQYF.

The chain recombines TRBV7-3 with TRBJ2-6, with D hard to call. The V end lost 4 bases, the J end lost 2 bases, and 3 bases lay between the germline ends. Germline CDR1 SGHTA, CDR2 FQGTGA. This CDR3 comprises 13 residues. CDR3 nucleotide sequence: TGTGCCAGCAGCTCAGCTGGGGCCAACGTCCTGACTTTC. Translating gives CASSSAGANVLTF.

CDR3 residues: CAIKGQGGGNTGELFF. CDR3 coding DNA: TGTGCCATCAAGGGGCAGGGAGGAGGGAACACCGGGGAGCTGTTTTTT. The chain joins TRBV10-3 to TRBJ2-2; D might be TRBD2 (6 bases). CDR1 ENHRY and CDR2 SYGVKD come from the germline V gene. The CDR3 extends over 16 amino acids. Trimming removed 7 bases at V and 1 base at J, with 16 bases between.

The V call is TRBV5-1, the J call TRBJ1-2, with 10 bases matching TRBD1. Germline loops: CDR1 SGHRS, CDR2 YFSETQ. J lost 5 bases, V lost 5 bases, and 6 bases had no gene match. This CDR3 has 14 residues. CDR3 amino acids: CASRFPGQGYGYTF. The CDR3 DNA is TGCGCCAGCAGATTTCCGGGACAGGGGTATGGCTACACCTTC.

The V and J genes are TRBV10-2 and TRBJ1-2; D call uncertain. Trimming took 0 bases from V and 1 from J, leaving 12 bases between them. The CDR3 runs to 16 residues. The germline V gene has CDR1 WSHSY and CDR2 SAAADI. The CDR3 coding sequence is TGCGCCAGCAGTGAGTCTTTATGGCTGATTAACTATGGCTACACCTTC. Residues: CASSESLWLINYGYTF.

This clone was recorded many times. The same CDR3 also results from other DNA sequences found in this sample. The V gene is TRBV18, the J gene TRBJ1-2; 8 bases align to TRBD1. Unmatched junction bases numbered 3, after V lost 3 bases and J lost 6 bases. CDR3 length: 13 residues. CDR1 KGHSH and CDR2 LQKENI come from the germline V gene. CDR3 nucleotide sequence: TGTGCCAGCTCACCGGACAGGGTTGATGGCTACACCTTC. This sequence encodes CASSPDRVDGYTF.

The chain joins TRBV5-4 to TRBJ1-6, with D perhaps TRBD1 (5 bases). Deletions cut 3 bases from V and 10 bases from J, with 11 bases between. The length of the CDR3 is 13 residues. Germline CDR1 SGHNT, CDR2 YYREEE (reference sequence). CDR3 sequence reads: CASSSQGGSPLHF. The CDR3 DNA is TGTGCCAGCAGCTCCCAGGGTGGATCACCCCTCCACTTT. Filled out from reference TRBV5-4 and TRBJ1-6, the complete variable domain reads ETGVTQSPTHLIKTRGQQVTLRCSSQSGHNTVSWYQQALGQGPQFIFQYYREEENGRGNFPPRFSGLQFPNYSSELNVNALELDDSALYLCASSSQGGSPLHFGNGTRLTVT.

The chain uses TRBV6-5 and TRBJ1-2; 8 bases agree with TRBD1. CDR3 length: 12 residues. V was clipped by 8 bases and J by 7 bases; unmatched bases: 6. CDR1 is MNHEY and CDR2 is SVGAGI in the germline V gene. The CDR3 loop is CASVGQGGGYTF. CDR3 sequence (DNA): TGTGCCAGCGTCGGACAGGGAGGTGGCTACACCTTC.

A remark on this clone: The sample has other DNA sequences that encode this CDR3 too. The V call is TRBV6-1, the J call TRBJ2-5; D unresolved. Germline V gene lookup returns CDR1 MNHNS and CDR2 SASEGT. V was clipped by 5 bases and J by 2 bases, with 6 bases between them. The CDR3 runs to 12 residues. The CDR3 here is CASSPRQETQYF. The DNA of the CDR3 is TGTGCCAGCAGTCCTAGACAAGAGACCCAGTACTTC.

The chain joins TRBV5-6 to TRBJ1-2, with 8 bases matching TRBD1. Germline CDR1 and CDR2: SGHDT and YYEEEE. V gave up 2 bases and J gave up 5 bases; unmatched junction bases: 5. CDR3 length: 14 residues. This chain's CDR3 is CASSFDRGVYGYTF. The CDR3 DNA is TGTGCCAGCAGCTTCGACAGGGGAGTTTATGGCTACACCTTC.

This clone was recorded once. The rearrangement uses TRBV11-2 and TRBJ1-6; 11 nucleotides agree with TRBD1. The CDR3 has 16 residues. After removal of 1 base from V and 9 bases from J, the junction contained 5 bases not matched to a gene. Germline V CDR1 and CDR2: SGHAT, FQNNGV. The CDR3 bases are TGTGCCAGCAGCTTAGTAGGGACAGGGGGAGGTTCACCCCTCCACTTT. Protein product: CASSLVGTGGGSPLHF.

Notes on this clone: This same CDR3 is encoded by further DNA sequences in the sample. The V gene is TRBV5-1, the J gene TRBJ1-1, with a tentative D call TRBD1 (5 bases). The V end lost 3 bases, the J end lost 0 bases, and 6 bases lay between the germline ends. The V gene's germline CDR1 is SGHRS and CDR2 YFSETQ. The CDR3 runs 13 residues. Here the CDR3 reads CASSWDLNTEAFF. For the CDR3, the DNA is TGCGCCAGCAGCTGGGACTTGAACACTGAAGCTTTCTTT.

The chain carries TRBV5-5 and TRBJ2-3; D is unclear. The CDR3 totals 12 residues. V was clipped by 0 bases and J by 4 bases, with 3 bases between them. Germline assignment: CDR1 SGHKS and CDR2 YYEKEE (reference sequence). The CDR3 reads CASSLAPDTQYF. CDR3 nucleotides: TGTGCCAGCAGCTTGGCGCCAGATACGCAGTATTTT.